This TCR beta chain was captured in a study of human T cells and chemical hapten exposure (dated by TCRdb to the early 2020s). The study in broad terms: For sensitization, 2% DPC in acetone was applied to a 2 cm by 2 cm area of upper inner arm skin. Blood was sampled from patients pre-sensitization (week 0) and at 2, 6 and about 24 weeks after DPC sensitization. Patch testing on the upper back used Finn chambers containing 0.01% DPC, with scoring done after 6 days according to International Contact Dermatitis Research Group standards. Patients additionally received weekly therapeutic DPC doses to the scalp throughout the roughly 25-week study period. Twenty-nine alopecia patients gave blood for TCR sequencing at one to four time points (pre-sensitization, 2, 6 and 24 weeks). The libraries were sequenced as a pool, and the TCR yield per sample differed mostly because of small variations in library volumes within the pool. Most of the patients in the cohort were female, and the cohort covered alopecia areata with under or over 50% scalp involvement, alopecia totalis and alopecia universalis. This study followed changes in the peripheral blood TCR repertoire in vivo during primary and secondary sensitization of alopecia patients to the hapten diphenylcyclopropenone (DPC).

What the study reported, not specific to this receptor: The number of TCRs above 1 in 1000 frequency did not change with DPC sensitization; there was no evidence of global repertoire structure alterations. Alopecia, a presumed autoimmune disease, was present in all patients, so the immune response of the patients might differ from that of healthy individuals. Compared with pre-sensitization or healthy control sets, expanded TCRs formed significantly more large CDR3 similarity clusters, which is consistent with antigen-driven responses. After repeated subsampling, changes were observed in the strength of the expansion versus patch-test correlation and in the threshold at which the correlation became significant. The number of PT1 expanded TCRs positively correlated with patch test score, significant at thresholds 8, 16 and 32 but not 4.

The meaning of the sample's time point label: patch test 2, 6 weeks after DPC sensitization. According to the study, the label for this sample's treatment or condition signals: therapeutic diphenylcyclopropenone sensitization with weekly scalp DPC. At every patch-test visit, the blood draw took place before the patch test was put on. Patients were eligible if aged 18 to 70, diagnosed with alopecia and judged suitable for DPC therapy, and pregnant patients were excluded. Total RNA was extracted from unfractionated whole blood that had been collected in Tempus Blood RNA tubes. Trimming removed 1 base from V and 10 bases from J; the gene matches leave 12 bases unexplained. Looking up the germline V gene yields CDR1 MGHRA and CDR2 YSYEKL. The CDR3 runs 17 amino acids, cysteine and phenylalanine included. Solely the CDR3 DNA is kept, with 51 bases framed from the first base. Libraries were made using RACE. The sequencer listed for this sample is NextSeq 500. During library preparation, unique molecular identifiers were attached to individual cDNA molecules so that TCRs could be counted in a quantitative, reproducible way. Both TCR alpha and TCR beta chains were sequenced from each blood RNA sample. On the study's bioinformatics: A median of about 87,000 TCRs per sample was observed, with a range of about 23,224 to 750,000. The Decombinator software suite was used to annotate V, J and CDR3 in the TCR reads. For the PS versus PT1 abundance plots, all samples were subsampled to the same number of TCRs (28,000). Expanded TCRs were defined as absent before sensitization and observed at least eight times at the 2-week time point. The public reads were reprocessed in TCRdb via fastp at Q25 and MiXCR, keeping in-frame beta chains. When rows share a CDR3 protein, they turn into one entry using the most common DNA and genes. In this record, the V and J calls reflect TCRdb's handling and not the investigators' own analysis. The table for this sample lists approximately 80,000 distinct CDR3 sequences; 10% of them were counted only once. Around 2.5% of the sample goes to the ten largest clones.

There are many counts of this clonotype. Its binding antigen is unknown. It has no much larger one-base neighbor in the sample; base qualities were not kept. The sequenced sample was whole blood, obtained in connection with sensitization to the hapten diphenylcyclopropenone (DPC). The TCR was taken from a woman under 40 with alopecia areata. Some clones in this sample may be carry-over from other donors' samples. The V gene is TRBV4-1 and the J gene is TRBJ1-6; TRBD1 matches 8 bases in the middle. The CDR3 region reads CASSQVPGQGAWSPLHF. The nucleotide sequence is given as TGCGCCAGCAGCCAAGTCCCCGGACAGGGTGCGTGGTCACCCCTCCACTTT.